The sequence of this T cell receptor beta chain was determined in a study of CD8+ T cells in alopecia areata. Treatment of the sample: oral pan-JAK inhibitor, 5-10 mg twice daily. In each case, RNA was isolated and then reverse transcribed into cDNA as the sequencing template. Clones were sequenced by immunoSEQ multiplex PCR, and TCRdb holds only the in-frame ones, with some missing. The sample has approximately 210,000 clones; approximately 72% are singletons. The specimen comprised CD4+ T cells sorted from blood, sampled at approximately week 45, from a patient treated with tofacitinib. This receptor was obtained from a human donor with alopecia areata.

The CDR3 region is CASSQFVGRDNYGYTF. The CDR3 coding sequence is TGTGCCAGCAGCCAATTCGTGGGCCGCGATAACTATGGCTACACCTTC. This rearrangement joins TRBV14 to TRBJ1-2, with D hard to call. The germline gives CDR1 SGHDN, CDR2 FVKESK. This CDR3 spans 16 amino acids. V was trimmed by 2 bases and J by 1 base, leaving 14 bases between them.